These 17 T cell receptor beta chains share one sample of origin, sequenced in a study of OX40 agonist ivuxolimab in advanced cancers. The assay was immunoSEQ multiplex PCR, and TCRdb's table has in-frame clones only and misses some. This sample has some 99,000 clones, with approximately 93% found just once. Specimen: CD4+ or CD8+ T cells sorted from blood, collected in a trial of the OX40 agonist ivuxolimab. The receptor source for this set is an adult with an advanced solid tumor such as melanoma, head and neck, liver or kidney cancer.

The chain is built from TRBV4-3 and TRBJ2-2, with TRBD2 matching 14 bases. CDR1 is LGHNA, CDR2 YSLEER, per germline. This CDR3 is built from 18 residues. J lost 4 bases, V lost 1 base, and 5 bases had no gene match. CDR3 bases: TGCGCCAGCAGCCAAGGGACTAGCGGGAGGTCGGGCACCGGGGAGCTGTTTTTT. Translating it yields CASSQGTSGRSGTGELFF.

This chain's CDR3 is CATSRDIVGEETQYF. The CDR3 nucleotides read TGTGCCACCAGCAGAGATATAGTAGGGGAAGAGACCCAGTACTTC. The V and J genes are TRBV15 and TRBJ2-5, with TRBD1 as a possible D gene (5 bases). Looked up from germline, CDR1 is LNHNV and CDR2 is YYDKDF (reference sequence). This CDR3 is built from 15 residues. V gave up 0 bases and J gave up 3 bases, with 11 bases separating them.

J is TRBJ2-3 and V is TRBV9; TRBD1 aligns across 9 bases. CDR3 length: 14 residues. The germline CDR1 and CDR2 sequences are SGDLS and YYNGEE. The V gene end was trimmed by 4 bases and the J gene end by 5 bases; junction bases not matched to a gene: 5. The CDR3 sequence: CASSRTGDRDTQYF. The CDR3 coding sequence is TGTGCCAGCAGCCGGACAGGGGATAGAGATACGCAGTATTTT. Looking up the rest from reference TRBV9 and TRBJ2-3 gives the full variable domain: DSGVTQTPKHLITATGQRVTLRCSPRSGDLSVYWYQQSLDQGLQFLIQYYNGEERAKGNILERFSAQQFPDLHSELNLSSLELGDSALYFCASSRTGDRDTQYFGPGTRLTVL.

The chain links TRBV11-2 to TRBJ1-2; D is possibly TRBD1 (5 bases). CDR1 and CDR2 (germline): SGHAT, FQNNGV. The CDR3 is 13 amino acids. Trimming took 5 bases from V and 7 from J, leaving 14 bases between them. The CDR3 nucleotides read TGTGCCAGCAGCACAAAGGGGTGGGGTGGCTACACCTTC. Its protein is CASSTKGWGGYTF.

V is TRBV18 and J is TRBJ1-5; unclear D gene. The germline V gene has CDR1 KGHSH and CDR2 LQKENI. The V gene lost 1 base and the J gene lost 3 bases, with 4 bases spanning the gap. CDR3 length: 13 residues. DNA of the CDR3: TGTGCCAGCTCACCACAGTACAATCAGCCCCAGCATTTT. It codes for CASSPQYNQPQHF.

This clone was seen just once. The chain carries TRBV5-1 and TRBJ2-2; TRBD2 is a possible D gene (5 bases). The CDR3 is made up of 15 amino acids. From germline, CDR1 is SGHRS and CDR2 YFSETQ. V lost 5 bases and J lost 1, with 12 bases in between. CDR3 bases: TGCGCCAGCAGTCGGAGGACTGTGAACACCGGGGAGCTGTTTTTT. This gives the protein CASSRRTVNTGELFF.

The chain combines TRBV7-3 with TRBJ2-1, with TRBD1 identical over 7 bases. CDR3 length equals 14 residues. Germline lookup yields CDR1 SGHTA and CDR2 FQGTGA. V was clipped by 5 bases and J by 9 bases; unmatched bases: 10. CDR3 protein: CASSEQQGQGEQFF. The CDR3, as DNA: TGTGCCAGCAGCGAACAACAGGGGCAAGGTGAGCAGTTCTTC.

This clone was recorded once. The chain combines TRBV7-9 with TRBJ2-3; 8 bases line up with TRBD2. The length of the CDR3 is 16 residues. CDR1 is SEHNR, CDR2 FQNEAQ, per germline (reference sequence). After removal of 6 bases from V and 0 bases from J, the junction contained 8 bases not matched to a gene. DNA for the CDR3: TGTGCCAGCAGTTATAGTAGCGGGGCTAGCACAGATACGCAGTATTTT. This gives the protein CASSYSSGASTDTQYF.

The genes are TRBV2 and TRBJ2-2; no firm D call. This CDR3 is built from 13 residues. Between the trimmed V and J ends, which lost 3 bases and 4 bases, there was a span of 6 bases. Per germline, CDR1 SNHLY and CDR2 FYNNEI. CDR3: CASSDLSTGELFF. The DNA for the CDR3 is TGTGCCAGCAGTGATCTTAGCACCGGGGAGCTGTTTTTT.

The V and J genes are TRBV4-1 and TRBJ2-1, with 10 bases identical to TRBD2. The germline CDR1 and CDR2 sequences are MGHRA and YSYEKL. The CDR3 loop spans 18 amino acids. Trimming took 2 bases from V and 3 from J; bases not matched to a gene: 10. CDR3 in amino acids: CASSQLGLAGVGYNEQFF. The CDR3 coding sequence is TGCGCCAGCAGCCAACTCGGTCTAGCGGGAGTTGGCTACAATGAGCAGTTCTTC.

This sequence joins TRBV7-3 and TRBJ2-1; 9 bases line up with TRBD2. Germline trimming cut 5 bases from V and 12 bases from J; bases unmatched to any gene: 11. This CDR3 is built from 14 residues. The germline V gene has CDR1 SGHTA and CDR2 FQGTGA. CDR3 loop: CASSPAGLAWGQFF. CDR3 nucleotide sequence: TGTGCCAGCAGCCCGGCAGGACTAGCGTGGGGGCAGTTCTTC.

J is TRBJ1-5 and V is TRBV4-1; D unclear. V lost 1 base to trimming and J lost 7 bases, with 17 bases between them. This CDR3 has 16 residues. The germline CDR1 and CDR2 sequences are MGHRA and YSYEKL. CDR3 in DNA: TGCGCCAGCAGCCAAGGTCCCCGGATAGAAGGCCAGCCCCAGCATTTT. Protein product: CASSQGPRIEGQPQHF.

The chain is built from TRBV28 and TRBJ1-5; TRBD1 might be the D (6 bases). The CDR3 extends over 15 amino acids. V was pared by 4 bases and J by 1 base, with 11 bases between. The germline V gene encodes CDR1 MDHEN and CDR2 SYDVKM. CDR3 amino acids: CASSWDDRSNQPQHF. The CDR3 DNA reads TGTGCCAGCAGTTGGGACGACAGGAGCAATCAGCCCCAGCATTTT.

This clone was seen only once. The rearrangement joins TRBV19 to TRBJ2-2; D is ambiguous. The germline gives CDR1 LNHDA, CDR2 SQIVND (reference sequence). With 7 bases removed from V and 0 bases from J, the gap between germline ends came to 12 bases. The CDR3 is made up of 15 amino acids. The CDR3 reads CASIPIPPNTGELFF. The CDR3 bases are TGTGCCAGTATCCCGATACCACCGAACACCGGGGAGCTGTTTTTT.

The chain couples TRBV20-1 to TRBJ2-7; no clear D. Germline V lookup: CDR1 DFQATT, CDR2 SNEGSKA (reference sequence). This CDR3 region has 11 residues. Trimming cost V 6 bases and J 6 bases, with 12 bases left between them. The CDR3 nucleotides read TGCAGTGCCCCTATAGCAGGCGAGCAGTACTTC. Translated, it gives CSAPIAGEQYF.

The V and J genes are TRBV4-3 and TRBJ1-2; 8 nucleotides line up with TRBD1. V shed 1 base, J shed 1 base, and the junction held 5 bases outside the gene matches. The CDR3 totals 16 residues. The germline gives CDR1 LGHNA, CDR2 YSLEER. As DNA, the CDR3 is TGCGCCAGCAGCCAAGGGGCACAGGGGGTTAACTATGGCTACACCTTC. Translated: CASSQGAQGVNYGYTF.

The rearrangement uses TRBV4-3 and TRBJ2-3, with a possible D match to TRBD1 (7 bases). The germline V and J ends were trimmed by 2 bases and 6 bases, with 18 bases remaining between them. CDR1 and CDR2 (germline): LGHNA, YSLEER. The CDR3 covers 16 residues. The CDR3 here is CASSQRGRDLGDTQYF. As DNA, the CDR3 is TGCGCCAGCAGCCAAAGGGGGCGGGACCTCGGCGATACGCAGTATTTT.